The 17 T cell receptor beta chains below all came from one sample that was sequenced in a study of T cell responses to AZD1222 COVID-19 vaccine. Profiling relied on immunoSEQ multiplex PCR, and the TCRdb table lists in-frame clones only, not all of them. Of fewer than 150,000 clones listed, roughly 90% are singletons. Sequenced here: peripheral blood, sampled on day 0 of AZD1222 vaccination. The receptors come from an adult in good health.

The chain is built from TRBV4-3 and TRBJ1-2; D might be TRBD1 (5 bases). The CDR3 contains 14 residues. The germline V gene encodes CDR1 LGHNA and CDR2 YSLEER. Trimming stripped 0 bases from V and 6 bases from J, with 11 bases between. The CDR3 sequence is CASSQEGPGDGYTF. CDR3 DNA sequence: TGCGCCAGCAGCCAAGAAGGTCCGGGGGATGGCTACACCTTC.

The rearrangement joins TRBV19 to TRBJ1-2, with D possibly TRBD1 on 6 matching bases. CDR1 LNHDA and CDR2 SQIVND come from the germline V gene (reference sequence). The CDR3 runs to 16 residues. Trimming left V 4 bases short and J 4 bases short, with 19 bases between. CDR3: CASSTTTGITLYGYTF. CDR3 DNA sequence: TGTGCCAGTAGTACCACGACAGGAATTACACTCTATGGCTACACCTTC.

The rearrangement uses TRBV6-8 and TRBJ2-2; 10 nucleotides align to TRBD2. The CDR3 spans 19 residues. Germline loops: CDR1 MNHGY, CDR2 SAAAGT. V shed 1 base and J 5 bases; nucleotides not matched to a gene: 13. Written as DNA, the CDR3 is TGTGCCAGCAGTTACTTTATTACTAGCGGGGTTAGATTTACCGGGGAGCTGTTTTTT. It encodes CASSYFITSGVRFTGELFF.

This clone was recorded once. The chain couples TRBV28 to TRBJ2-3, with D unresolved. Trimming shortened V by 3 bases and J by 1 base, and 26 bases separated the two germline ends. This CDR3 spans 20 amino acids. Per the germline V gene, CDR1 is MDHEN and CDR2 is SYDVKM. The CDR3 nucleotides read TGTGCCAGCAGTTTCCCCGCAAGTAGGTCCCCATTTGATCGCACAGATACGCAGTATTTT. Translating it yields CASSFPASRSPFDRTDTQYF.

This clone occurred once. The rearrangement uses TRBV6-5 and TRBJ1-5; 9 nucleotides match TRBD1. Trimming cost V 6 bases and J 7 bases; bases outside gene matches: 10. The CDR3 contains 15 residues. CDR1 is MNHEY and CDR2 is SVGAGI in the germline V gene. The CDR3 reads CASRPGQGIRQPQHF. The CDR3 DNA reads as TGTGCCAGCAGGCCGGGACAGGGTATCAGGCAGCCCCAGCATTTT.

The chain recombines TRBV6-4 with TRBJ2-2; D is perhaps TRBD1 or TRBD2 (5 bases each). CDR1 is MRHNA, CDR2 SNTAGT, per germline. The V end lost 2 bases, the J end lost 2 bases, and 6 bases lay between the germline ends. This CDR3 region has 14 residues. As DNA, the CDR3 is TGTGCCAGCAGTGACCGGGACAACACCGGGGAGCTGTTTTTT. Its protein is CASSDRDNTGELFF.

The J gene is TRBJ2-3, the V gene TRBV19; D gene uncertain. The CDR3 covers 11 residues. Germline V lookup: CDR1 LNHDA, CDR2 SQIVND (reference sequence). V lost 5 bases and J 3 bases, leaving 3 bases between the germline ends. CDR3 amino acids: CASSATDTQYF. CDR3 sequence (DNA): TGTGCCAGTAGTGCAACAGATACGCAGTATTTT.

The chain links TRBV6-2 or TRBV6-3 to TRBJ1-2; weak D call: TRBD1 (5 bases). Germline V lookup: CDR1 MNHEY, CDR2 SVGEGT. The germline V and J ends were trimmed by 7 bases and 2 bases, with 14 bases remaining between them. The CDR3 is 14 amino acids. CDR3 amino acids: CASTPAGQNYGYTF. The CDR3 DNA follows: TGTGCCAGCACCCCCGCGGGGCAGAACTATGGCTACACCTTC.

The chain couples TRBV19 to TRBJ2-7; 10 bases align to TRBD1. Germline CDR1 reads LNHDA; CDR2 reads SQIVND (reference sequence). V dropped 7 bases and J dropped 3; count of bases not matched to a gene: 3. The CDR3 spans 13 residues. In nucleotides, the CDR3 is TGTGCCAGTACGAGGACAGGGGGCTACGAGCAGTACTTC. Translation: CASTRTGGYEQYF.

This clone was seen only once. The V gene is TRBV6-5, the J gene TRBJ2-5; 7 nucleotides line up with TRBD1. With V trimmed by 6 bases and J by 5 bases, 9 bases remained unmatched. CDR1 MNHEY and CDR2 SVGAGI come from the germline V gene. The CDR3 spans 14 residues. For the CDR3, the DNA is TGTGCCAGCAGGAACGCAGGGGGTGGGGAGACCCAGTACTTC. The encoded protein is CASRNAGGGETQYF.

The chain has TRBV5-1 and TRBJ2-1; D could derive from TRBD1 or TRBD2 (5 bases each). Looked up from germline, CDR1 is SGHRS and CDR2 is YFSETQ. Trimming stripped 4 bases from V and 8 bases from J, with 22 bases between. There are 16 residues in the CDR3. The CDR3 sequence is CASSGADWLGVDEQFF. The CDR3 nucleotides are TGCGCCAGCAGCGGCGCGGACTGGCTGGGGGTTGATGAGCAGTTCTTC.

The rearrangement joins TRBV20-1 to TRBJ1-5, with D unresolved. The germline V gene encodes CDR1 DFQATT and CDR2 SNEGSKA (reference sequence). CDR3 length: 14 residues. The V gene lost 3 bases and the J gene lost 6 bases, with 15 bases spanning the gap. CDR3 sequence (DNA): TGCAGTGCTAGTGACACGGCAAAAGGTCAGCCCCAGCATTTT. Residues: CSASDTAKGQPQHF.

V and J are TRBV12-2 and TRBJ1-6. TRBV12-2 is a pseudogene. The CDR3 spans 17 residues. The CDR3 here is CASRLAQRQRVRSPLHF. CDR3 DNA: TGTGCAAGTCGCTTAGCGCAGAGACAGAGGGTTCGATCACCCCTCCACTTT.

The chain recombines TRBV27 with TRBJ2-7; 9 bases match TRBD1. The CDR3 totals 14 residues. Germline V gene sequence: CDR1 MNHEY, CDR2 SMNVEV (reference sequence). The junction had 2 bases not matched to a gene; V was cut back by 3 bases and J by 2 bases. CDR3 DNA sequence: TGTGCCAGCAGTTTCGACAGGGGGGCCTACGAGCAGTACTTC. This encodes CASSFDRGAYEQYF.

The rearrangement joins TRBV4-1 to TRBJ2-5; the match to TRBD2 covers 11 bases. Unmatched junction bases numbered 2, after V lost 2 bases and J lost 3 bases. This CDR3 contains 15 residues. Per germline, CDR1 MGHRA and CDR2 YSYEKL. CDR3 in DNA: TGCGCCAGCAGCCAACTAGCGGGGGGCGAAGAGACCCAGTACTTC. Amino acid sequence: CASSQLAGGEETQYF.

The chain is built from TRBV7-9 and TRBJ2-7, with D tentatively TRBD2 (6 bases). V lost 2 bases, J lost 3 bases, and 14 bases lay in between. The CDR3 covers 15 residues. CDR1 and CDR2 from the germline V gene are SEHNR and FQNEAQ (reference sequence). CDR3 protein: CASSLYGRGVYEQYF. The CDR3 DNA reads as TGTGCCAGCAGCTTATACGGGCGGGGCGTCTACGAGCAGTACTTC.

The gene calls are TRBV6-6 and TRBJ1-2; no clear D gene. Trimming took 10 bases from V and 1 from J, leaving 4 bases between them. The CDR3 is made up of 10 amino acids. The germline gives CDR1 MNHNY, CDR2 SVGAGI (reference sequence). The CDR3 loop is CATLNYGYTF. DNA of the CDR3: TGTGCCACGCTTAACTATGGCTACACCTTC.